Shown below are 30 T cell receptor beta chains from a single sample sequenced in a study of blood T cell repertoires in COVID-19. Only in-frame clones appear in the TCRdb table, and some are missing; sequencing was by immunoSEQ multiplex PCR. The data show 140,000 or so clones, roughly 77% seen once. The sequencing sample was made of peripheral blood. The receptors shown here come from a man aged 60 to 69 with acute or convalescent COVID-19.

The chain is built from TRBV7-9 and TRBJ2-6; 8 positions match TRBD2. Germline CDR1 and CDR2: SEHNR and FQNEAQ (reference sequence). CDR3 length: 18 amino acids. With 1 base clipped from V and 4 bases from J, the junction kept 9 bases outside the gene matches. CDR3 sequence: CASSLVVGRAAGANVLTF. CDR3 in DNA: TGTGCCAGCAGCTTAGTCGTCGGGAGGGCCGCCGGGGCCAACGTCCTGACTTTC.

V and J are TRBV27 and TRBJ2-1, with D perhaps matching TRBD2 (6 bases). CDR3 length equals 14 residues. Germline values: CDR1 MNHEY, CDR2 SMNVEV (reference sequence). The ends were cut back, 2 bases at V and 5 bases at J, with 10 bases in the middle. CDR3 amino acids: CASSLAGPNNEQFF. CDR3 bases: TGTGCCAGCAGTTTAGCGGGACCAAACAATGAGCAGTTCTTC.

V gene TRBV6-5 combines with J gene TRBJ2-5, with TRBD2 matching 15 bases. Losses at the gene ends were 7 bases for V and 7 bases for J; bases not matched to a gene: 4. CDR1 MNHEY and CDR2 SVGAGI come from the germline V gene. This CDR3 has 14 amino acids. CDR3 in amino acids: CASKRTSGRGTQYF. The CDR3 bases are TGTGCCAGCAAAAGGACTAGCGGGAGGGGGACCCAGTACTTC.

The chain joins TRBV3-1 (or the pseudogene TRBV3-2) to TRBJ1-2, with D possibly matching TRBD1 (6 bases). The CDR3 extends over 15 amino acids. V was pared by 0 bases and J by 6 bases, with 14 bases between. Per germline, CDR1 LGHDT and CDR2 YNNKEL (reference sequence). The CDR3 DNA follows: TGTGCCAGCAGCCAAGATCGGGCAGGGGCGAATGGCTACACCTTC. It codes for CASSQDRAGANGYTF.

The V and J genes are TRBV19 and TRBJ2-1; D is uncertain. The V end lost 3 bases, the J end lost 0 bases, and 9 bases lay between the germline ends. Germline-derived CDR1 and CDR2 are LNHDA and SQIVND (reference sequence). The CDR3 is made up of 15 amino acids. The CDR3, as DNA: TGTGCCAGTAGTATCGGGTATAGCTCCTACAATGAGCAGTTCTTC. This codes for CASSIGYSSYNEQFF. The full variable domain, its missing parts supplied by reference TRBV19 and TRBJ2-1, is DGGITQSPKYLFRKEGQNVTLSCEQNLNHDAMYWYRQDPGQGLRLIYYSQIVNDFQKGDIAEGYSVSREKKESFPLTVTSAQKNPTAFYLCASSIGYSSYNEQFFGPGTRLTVL.

This clone was seen a few times. This chain uses TRBV5-8 with TRBJ1-2; TRBD1 agrees at 10 bases. Germline-derived CDR1 and CDR2 are SGHTS and YDEGEE. The CDR3 runs 14 residues. V trimming: 1 base; J trimming: 7 bases; junction bases outside the gene matches: 4. The CDR3 sequence: CASSLRQGALGYTF. The CDR3 region has the DNA TGTGCCAGCAGCTTGAGACAGGGGGCGCTTGGCTACACCTTC.

This clone has only one observation. V gene TRBV23-1 combines with J gene TRBJ1-5; D gene unclear. TRBV23-1 is designated an ORF whose function remains uncertain. The CDR3 extends over 15 amino acids. Trimming stripped 2 bases from V and 1 base from J, with 9 bases between. The DNA of the CDR3 is TGCGCCAGCAGTCAAAGAGGCTGGAGCAATCAGCCCCAGCATTTT. It translates to CASSQRGWSNQPQHF.

This chain connects TRBV5-1 to TRBJ2-5, with 8 bases aligning to TRBD2. The germline V gene has CDR1 SGHRS and CDR2 YFSETQ. V shed 0 bases, J shed 5 bases, and the junction held 15 bases outside the gene matches. The CDR3 covers 18 residues. The CDR3 DNA reads as TGCGCCAGCAGCTTGGGCGGAATATGGCGGGGGGCGAGGGAGACCCAGTACTTC. The encoded protein is CASSLGGIWRGARETQYF.

The V gene is TRBV28, the J gene TRBJ2-6, with D possibly TRBD2 on 5 matching bases. Germline V gives CDR1 MDHEN, CDR2 SYDVKM. The V end was cut by 7 bases, the J end by 1 base, with 11 bases between. The CDR3 extends over 15 amino acids. CDR3 loop: CASIPGGSGANVLTF. In nucleotides, the CDR3 is TGTGCCAGCATTCCCGGAGGTTCTGGGGCCAACGTCCTGACTTTC.

V usage is TRBV19 and J usage is TRBJ2-3; a possible D gene is TRBD1 (6 bases). The CDR3 covers 15 residues. Germline V gives CDR1 LNHDA, CDR2 SQIVND (reference sequence). V was pared by 6 bases and J by 2 bases, with 15 bases between. The CDR3 sequence is CASSLTGIVTDTQYF. In nucleotides, the CDR3 is TGTGCCAGTAGCTTAACAGGGATTGTCACAGATACGCAGTATTTT.

The V call is TRBV28, the J call TRBJ1-5; 10 positions agree with TRBD1. CDR1 and CDR2 from the germline V gene are MDHEN and SYDVKM. The CDR3 is made up of 15 amino acids. After removal of 5 bases from V and 12 bases from J, the junction contained 13 bases not matched to a gene. In DNA form, the CDR3 reads TGTGCCAGCAGTACCGCCGGGACAGGGGTAAGGGACCAGCATTTT. Protein sequence: CASSTAGTGVRDQHF.

The V call is TRBV4-2, the J call TRBJ2-3; D might be TRBD1 (7 bases). The CDR3 loop spans 17 amino acids. V was cut by 4 bases and J by 3 bases, with 20 bases left in between. The germline V gene has CDR1 LGHNA and CDR2 YNFKEQ. In DNA, the CDR3 is TGTGCCAGCAGCCGAAAGGCGGGACAGCCTTCTACAGATACGCAGTATTTT. Its protein is CASSRKAGQPSTDTQYF.

This chain links TRBV19 with TRBJ2-7, with 8 bases aligning to TRBD1. V shed 5 bases, J shed 0 bases, and the junction held 6 bases outside the gene matches. Germline V lookup: CDR1 LNHDA, CDR2 SQIVND (reference sequence). The CDR3 consists of 15 residues. The CDR3 coding sequence is TGTGCCAGTAGTGCAACCGGGACAGGCTCCTACGAGCAGTACTTC. Translated: CASSATGTGSYEQYF.

The chain employs TRBV19 and TRBJ2-5; D possibly corresponds to TRBD1 (6 bases). CDR3 length: 15 amino acids. Trimming took off 4 bases at V and 1 base at J, with 13 bases between the two ends. CDR1 LNHDA and CDR2 SQIVND come from the germline V gene (reference sequence). The CDR3 DNA sequence: TGTGCCAGTAGTAAGAGACAGGATCTCCAAGAGACCCAGTACTTC. It codes for CASSKRQDLQETQYF.

CDR3 nucleotide sequence: TGTGCCAGTAGTACCAGGACTAGCGGGATGCACATTCAGTACTTC. This encodes CASSTRTSGMHIQYF. The chain combines TRBV19 with TRBJ2-4; 12 nucleotides agree with TRBD2. Germline CDR1 reads LNHDA; CDR2 reads SQIVND (reference sequence). Losses at the gene ends were 4 bases for V and 8 bases for J; bases not matched to a gene: 6. This CDR3 has 15 residues.

The rearrangement joins TRBV11-2 to TRBJ2-7; D call uncertain. Trimming pared 4 bases from V and 1 base from J, leaving 2 bases between. The length of the CDR3 is 11 residues. In germline, CDR1 is SGHAT, CDR2 FQNNGV. CDR3: CASSSSYEQYF. The CDR3 coding sequence is TGTGCCAGCAGCTCGTCCTACGAGCAGTACTTC. The whole variable domain, filled in from reference TRBV11-2 and TRBJ2-7, reads EAGVAQSPRYKIIEKRQSVAFWCNPISGHATLYWYQQILGQGPKLLIQFQNNGVVDDSQLPKDRFSAERLKGVDSTLKIQPAKLEDSAVYLCASSSSYEQYFGPGTRLTVT.

This sequence joins TRBV7-9 and TRBJ2-7; possible D gene TRBD1, 6 bases. This CDR3 has 12 residues. Per the germline V gene, CDR1 is SEHNR and CDR2 is FQNEAQ (reference sequence). V shed 2 bases and J shed 6 bases, with 8 bases lying between them. The CDR3 region has the DNA TGTGCCAGCAGCTTAACAGGGACCGAGCAGTACTTC. Translated: CASSLTGTEQYF.

The chain couples TRBV18 to TRBJ2-5; 9 nucleotides agree with TRBD1. The J segment lost 1 base and the V segment lost 4 bases, leaving 4 bases of the junction unmatched. Germline V gene lookup returns CDR1 KGHSH and CDR2 LQKENI. The CDR3 runs 15 residues. In DNA, the CDR3 is TGTGCCAGCTCACAACAGGGGGCGACCCAAGAGACCCAGTACTTC. Translation gives CASSQQGATQETQYF.

The V and J genes are TRBV27 and TRBJ2-7, with a tentative D call TRBD1 (5 bases). The CDR3 covers 14 residues. Trimming took 8 bases from V and 2 from J, leaving 16 bases between them. CDR1 is MNHEY and CDR2 is SMNVEV in the germline V gene (reference sequence). The CDR3 DNA reads TGTGCCAGCGGCAGGGATCTAGATGCCTACGAGCAGTACTTC. Translating it yields CASGRDLDAYEQYF.

This clone was seen a handful of times. The chain uses TRBV30 and TRBJ1-5; TRBD1 agrees at 8 bases. There are 14 residues in the CDR3. Germline V gene lookup returns CDR1 GTSNPN and CDR2 SVGIG (reference sequence). The junction had 3 bases not matched to a gene; V was cut back by 0 bases and J by 5 bases. CDR3 sequence reads: CAWSVQGGYQPQHF. CDR3 bases: TGTGCCTGGAGTGTACAGGGGGGCTATCAGCCCCAGCATTTT.

This chain connects TRBV19 to TRBJ1-5; 7 bases align to TRBD1. Germline V gene lookup returns CDR1 LNHDA and CDR2 SQIVND (reference sequence). The V gene end was trimmed by 3 bases and the J gene end by 1 base; junction bases not matched to a gene: 21. This CDR3 has 21 amino acids. The CDR3 is CASSIGVGRGNLGGSNQPQHF. The CDR3 coding sequence is TGTGCCAGTAGTATTGGAGTTGGCAGGGGGAACCTCGGCGGGAGCAATCAGCCCCAGCATTTT. Drawing the rest from reference TRBV19 and TRBJ1-5, the complete variable domain is DGGITQSPKYLFRKEGQNVTLSCEQNLNHDAMYWYRQDPGQGLRLIYYSQIVNDFQKGDIAEGYSVSREKKESFPLTVTSAQKNPTAFYLCASSIGVGRGNLGGSNQPQHFGDGTRLSIL.

DNA of the CDR3: TGCGCCAGCAGCCAAGAGGGCCTAGCGGGAGTTGAGCAGTTCTTC. Protein sequence: CASSQEGLAGVEQFF. The chain joins TRBV4-1 to TRBJ2-1, with 10 bases matching TRBD2. The CDR3 has 15 residues. In germline, CDR1 is MGHRA, CDR2 YSYEKL. V was clipped by 0 bases and J by 9 bases; unmatched bases: 5.

CDR3 bases: TGTGCCAGCTTCAGGGGCAGCGGGAGCTCTGAGCAGTTCTTC. Protein: CASFRGSGSSEQFF. The chain has TRBV18 and TRBJ2-1; 8 bases match TRBD2. CDR3 length: 14 residues. The V segment lost 7 bases and the J segment 9 bases; nucleotides outside the gene matches: 11. Per the germline V gene, CDR1 is KGHSH and CDR2 is LQKENI. Full variable domain (missing parts from reference TRBV18 and TRBJ2-1): NAGVMQNPRHLVRRRGQEARLRCSPMKGHSHVYWYRQLPEEGLKFMVYLQKENIIDESGMPKERFSAEFPKEGPSILRIQQVVRGDSAAYFCASFRGSGSSEQFFGPGTRLTVL.

The chain combines TRBV18 with TRBJ2-3, with 12 bases lining up with TRBD2. The germline gives CDR1 KGHSH, CDR2 LQKENI. Trimming took 4 bases from V and 4 from J; bases not matched to a gene: 6. The CDR3 runs 16 residues. CDR3 sequence: CASSLTSGRSADTQYF. CDR3 bases: TGTGCCAGCTCACTTACTAGCGGGAGGTCAGCAGATACGCAGTATTTT.

The chain carries TRBV28 and TRBJ2-7; D possibly corresponds to TRBD2 (5 bases). The CDR3 runs 16 residues. Germline-derived CDR1 and CDR2 are MDHEN and SYDVKM. V was clipped by 2 bases and J by 4 bases, with 18 bases between them. The CDR3 region is CASSLEQWEHLYEQYF. CDR3 bases: TGTGCCAGCAGTTTAGAACAGTGGGAGCACCTTTACGAGCAGTACTTC.

This rearrangement joins TRBV3-1 (or the pseudogene TRBV3-2) to TRBJ2-1; D is perhaps TRBD2 (6 bases). V gave up 1 base and J gave up 8 bases, with 15 bases separating them. The CDR3 loop spans 15 amino acids. Germline loops: CDR1 LGHDT, CDR2 YNNKEL (reference sequence). Written as DNA, the CDR3 is TGTGCCAGCAGCCAAGGTTCATGGAGGGCCGATGAGCAGTTCTTC. Translating gives CASSQGSWRADEQFF.

V and J are TRBV5-5 and TRBJ2-7; TRBD1 aligns across 10 bases. The germline V gene has CDR1 SGHKS and CDR2 YYEKEE (reference sequence). The CDR3 length is 14 residues. J gave up 7 bases and V 1 base, and 5 bases lay outside the gene matches. CDR3 protein: CASSLTGQGGEQYF. The DNA of the CDR3 is TGTGCCAGCAGCTTGACCGGACAGGGGGGAGAGCAGTACTTC.

The V and J genes are TRBV10-1 and TRBJ2-2, with TRBD2 matching over 11 bases. CDR3 length: 15 residues. Germline-derived CDR1 and CDR2 are WNHNN and SYGVQD (reference sequence). The J segment lost 6 bases and the V segment lost 3 bases, leaving 3 bases of the junction unmatched. The CDR3: CASSDTSGSPGELFF. Here the CDR3 DNA reads TGCGCCAGCAGTGATACTAGCGGGAGCCCCGGGGAGCTGTTTTTT.

This chain joins TRBV12-3 or TRBV12-4 and TRBJ2-7; 8 bases are shared with TRBD1. Trimming took 6 bases from V and 6 from J; bases not matched to a gene: 4. The CDR3 consists of 12 residues. The CDR3 nucleotides read TGTGCCAGCAGAGGCAGGGGGCCCGAGCAGTACTTC. Amino acids: CASRGRGPEQYF.

This clone showed up just a few times. CDR3 region: CSASGASGTINEQFF. In nucleotides, the CDR3 is TGCAGTGCTAGTGGGGCTAGCGGGACCATCAATGAGCAGTTCTTC. The chain links TRBV20-1 to TRBJ2-1, with 9 bases fitting TRBD2. Germline CDR1 and CDR2: DFQATT and SNEGSKA (reference sequence). J gave up 6 bases and V 3 bases, and 9 bases lay outside the gene matches. CDR3 size: 15 residues.